Sequencing of this T cell receptor (beta chain) was carried out in a study of PD-1 and CTLA-4 blockade in melanoma. Here immunoSEQ multiplex PCR was the method, and the copy in TCRdb shows in-frame clones only, minus some. Among about 16,000 clones, about two thirds were seen once, and the ten largest hold 13% to 15%. There are 13 residues in the CDR3. The V gene's germline CDR1 is MNHEY and CDR2 SMNVEV (reference sequence). V was trimmed by 3 bases and J by 3 bases, leaving 8 bases between them. The starting material was CD8+ T cells from peripheral blood, obtained from a patient given anti-PD-1 treatment. The rearrangement joins TRBV27 to TRBJ1-1, with unresolved D. This TCR came from a human donor with melanoma. The CDR3 bases are TGTGCCAGCAGTTTGTTAGACGACACTGAAGCTTTCTTT. It codes for CASSLLDDTEAFF.